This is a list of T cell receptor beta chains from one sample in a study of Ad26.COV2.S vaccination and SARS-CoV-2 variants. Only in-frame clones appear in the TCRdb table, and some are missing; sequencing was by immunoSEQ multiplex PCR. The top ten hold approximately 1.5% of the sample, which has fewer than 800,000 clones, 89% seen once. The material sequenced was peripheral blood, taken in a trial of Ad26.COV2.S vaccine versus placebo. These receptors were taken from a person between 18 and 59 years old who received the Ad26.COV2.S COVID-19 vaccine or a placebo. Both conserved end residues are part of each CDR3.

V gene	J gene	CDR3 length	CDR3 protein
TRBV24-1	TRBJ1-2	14	CATSEPTRSYGYTF
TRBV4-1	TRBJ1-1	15	CASSHPSGQNTEAFF
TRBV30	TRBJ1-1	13	CAWIGVMNTEAFF
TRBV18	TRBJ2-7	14	CASSSDREGYEQYF
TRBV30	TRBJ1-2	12	CAWNPGSYGYTF
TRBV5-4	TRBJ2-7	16	CASSLGGGLSSYEQYF
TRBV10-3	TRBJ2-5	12	CAISDGEETQYF
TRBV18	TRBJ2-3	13	CASSPPSTDTQYF
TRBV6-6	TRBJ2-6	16	CASSYSAGSGANVLTF
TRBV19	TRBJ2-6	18	CASSPLAGGRGGANVLTF
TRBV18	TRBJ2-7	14	CASSPPGQGGEQYF
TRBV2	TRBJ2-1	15	CASSARTGGGNEQFF
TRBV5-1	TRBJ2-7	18	CASSLVSARELSSYEQYF
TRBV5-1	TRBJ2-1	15	CASSLEGLGYNEQFF
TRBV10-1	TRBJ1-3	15	CASMRDRTSGNTIYF
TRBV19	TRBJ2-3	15	CASSSAGFATDTQYF
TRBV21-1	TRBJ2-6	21	CASSKGQGMGGTETGANVLTF
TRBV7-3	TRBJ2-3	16	CASSLTWLAGTDTQYF
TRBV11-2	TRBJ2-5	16	CASSLVLKTDQETQYF
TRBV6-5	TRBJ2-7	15	CASSYSGLAEREQYF
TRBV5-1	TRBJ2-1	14	CASSFRVAGGMKFF
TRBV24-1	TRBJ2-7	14	CATRSGTTAYEQYF
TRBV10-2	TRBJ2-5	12	CASSEGGETQYF
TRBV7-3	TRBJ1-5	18	CASTPEQGGLYSNQPQHF
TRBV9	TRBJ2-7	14	CASSVSGATYEQYF
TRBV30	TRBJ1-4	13	CAWSHQGNEKLFF
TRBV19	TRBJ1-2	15	CASQAQWGTRGGYTF
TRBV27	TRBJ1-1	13	CASRREMNTEAFF
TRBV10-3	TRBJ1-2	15	CAISEDATGNYGYTF
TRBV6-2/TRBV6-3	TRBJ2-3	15	CASSAGRLGTDTQYF
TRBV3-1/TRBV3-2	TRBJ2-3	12	CASSQGSRAQYF
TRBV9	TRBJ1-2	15	CASSVGQGFHYGYTF
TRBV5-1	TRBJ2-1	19	CASSPTSGSTGAAWNEQFF
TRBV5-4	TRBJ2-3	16	CASTLGGNPLTDTQYF
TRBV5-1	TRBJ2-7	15	CASSLGLTSSYEQYF
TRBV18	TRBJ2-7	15	CASSQPGQSSYEQYF
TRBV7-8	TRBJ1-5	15	CASSLRDHSNQPQHF
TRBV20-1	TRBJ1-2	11	CSARAGAGYTF
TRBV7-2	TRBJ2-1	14	CASSLGLAVNEQFF
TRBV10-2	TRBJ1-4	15	CASTQGTATNEKLFF
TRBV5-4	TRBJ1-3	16	CASSLGQGMTGNTIYF
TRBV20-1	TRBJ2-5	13	CSASGVSQETQYF
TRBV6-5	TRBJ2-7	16	CASSYRTSGRPYEQYF